The clone carrying this T cell receptor beta chain was seen at least ten times. Its antigen is undetermined. V lost 0 bases, J lost 4 bases, and 7 bases stayed unmatched. CDR1 and CDR2 (germline): SNHLY, FYNNEI. The CDR3 runs 16 residues. This record belongs to a study of T cell responses to AZD1222 COVID-19 vaccine. Profiled with immunoSEQ multiplex PCR; TCRdb holds only in-frame clones, not every one. The sample has roughly 70,000 clones, about four fifths seen once; the top ten hold around 5%. Whole-study findings and limits: The donor group comprised mostly white British people and more females; the analysis possibly underestimated clonal diversity. CD4 TCRs associated with vaccination spanned spike, dominating at 160-218 and 743-854. Baseline seropositivity occurred in only 5 or 6 AZD1222 recipients.

The TCR originated in an adult in good health. The chain employs TRBV2 and TRBJ2-7, with TRBD2 matching 9 bases. The source material was peripheral blood, sampled on day 0 of AZD1222 vaccination. The CDR3 DNA reads as TGTGCCAGCAGTGAAGCTAATAGCGGGGGAACATACGAGCAGTACTTC. Translation: CASSEANSGGTYEQYF.